This TCR beta chain came from a study of OX40 agonist ivuxolimab in advanced cancers. The ends lost 5 bases at V and 2 bases at J; junction bases unmatched: 5. CDR1 is SGHAT and CDR2 is FQNNGV in the germline V gene. This CDR3 is 16 amino acids long. The assay was immunoSEQ multiplex PCR, and TCRdb's table has in-frame clones only and misses some. This repertoire shows 65,000 to 85,000 clones, about 88% found once; its top ten account for 2% to 2.5%. This clonotype was obtained from an adult with an advanced solid tumor such as melanoma, head and neck, liver or kidney cancer. V gene TRBV11-2 combines with J gene TRBJ1-6; 8 bases are shared with TRBD1. The sample here was CD4+ or CD8+ T cells sorted from blood, taken in a trial of the OX40 agonist ivuxolimab. CDR3 protein: CASSQDRGPYNSPLHF. The DNA for the CDR3 is TGTGCCAGCAGCCAAGACAGGGGTCCCTATAATTCACCCCTCCACTTT.